The 10 T cell receptor beta chains listed next were all sequenced from one sample in a study of T cells after yellow fever vaccination. Each CDR3 protein is one row after TCRdb ran MiXCR on the 5' RACE reads. The table shows 25,000 to 35,000 distinct CDR3 sequences, with under 4.5% occurring only once. The sample here was CD8+ T cells sorted from PBMCs, taken 5 days after the yellow fever booster vaccination. The receptors derive from a man between 25 and 39 years old who received the YFV17D yellow fever vaccine.

This clonotype was counted at least ten times. CDR3 in amino acids: CASSPGPLVEQYF. The CDR3 DNA reads as TGTGCCAGCAGTCCCGGGCCTCTGGTTGAGCAGTACTTC. V is TRBV6-5 and J is TRBJ2-7; D remains ambiguous. V was pared by 5 bases and J by 7 bases, with 15 bases between. The CDR3 runs to 13 residues. Germline loops: CDR1 MNHEY, CDR2 SVGAGI.

This clonotype occurred many times. The rearrangement uses TRBV13 and TRBJ2-1; 7 nucleotides match TRBD2. V lost 2 bases and J lost 10; bases outside the gene matches: 11. The CDR3 is made up of 15 amino acids. The V gene's germline CDR1 is PRHDT and CDR2 FYEKMQ (reference sequence). DNA of the CDR3: TGTGCCAGCAGCTTACTGGCCACTAGCGTCACCGAGCAGTTCTTC. Translated, it gives CASSLLATSVTEQFF.

This clonotype was recorded at least ten times. The chain is built from TRBV27 and TRBJ2-5; D unclear. There are 13 residues in the CDR3. Germline V gives CDR1 MNHEY, CDR2 SMNVEV (reference sequence). V gave up 0 bases and J gave up 4 bases, with 6 bases separating them. Here the CDR3 reads CASSLSETETQYF. CDR3 coding DNA: TGTGCCAGCAGTTTATCGGAGACAGAGACCCAGTACTTC.

Many counts were recorded for this clonotype. V and J are TRBV11-2 and TRBJ2-1; D might be TRBD1 (5 bases). Trimming cost V 5 bases and J 2 bases, with 16 bases left between them. Germline lookup yields CDR1 SGHAT and CDR2 FQNNGV. The CDR3 runs 16 residues. CDR3 sequence: CASSTSRDIPYNEQFF. The CDR3 DNA follows: TGTGCCAGCAGCACCTCCAGGGATATTCCCTACAATGAGCAGTTCTTC. The variable domain in full, with the rest retrieved from reference TRBV11-2 and TRBJ2-1, is EAGVAQSPRYKIIEKRQSVAFWCNPISGHATLYWYQQILGQGPKLLIQFQNNGVVDDSQLPKDRFSAERLKGVDSTLKIQPAKLEDSAVYLCASSTSRDIPYNEQFFGPGTRLTVL.

The chain couples TRBV6-5 to TRBJ2-5; TRBD2 agrees at 7 bases. The CDR3 extends over 14 amino acids. Trimming cost V 2 bases and J 4 bases; bases outside gene matches: 4. The V gene's germline CDR1 is MNHEY and CDR2 SVGAGI. The CDR3 protein is CASSYGVAGETQYF. In nucleotides, the CDR3 is TGTGCCAGCAGTTACGGTGTAGCGGGAGAGACCCAGTACTTC.

This clonotype was found many times. This chain connects TRBV6-7 to TRBJ2-7; the D call may be TRBD1 or TRBD2 (5 bases each). TRBV6-7 has ORF status, its function being uncertain. Trimming shortened V by 2 bases and J by 1 base, and 15 bases separated the two germline ends. The CDR3 covers 16 residues. The CDR3 here is CASSYLRDGPSYEQYF. CDR3 sequence (DNA): TGTGCCAGCAGTTACCTAAGGGACGGACCTTCCTACGAGCAGTACTTC.

This clonotype was seen ten or more times. The chain uses TRBV6-5 and TRBJ1-1; tentatively, D is TRBD1 (6 bases). Germline-derived CDR1 and CDR2 are MNHEY and SVGAGI. This CDR3 contains 13 residues. V dropped 2 bases and J dropped 4 bases, with 8 bases sitting between them. CDR3 residues: CASSYGGGTEAFF. The CDR3 DNA reads as TGTGCCAGCAGTTACGGAGGGGGCACTGAAGCTTTCTTT.

This clonotype was observed many times. The CDR3 region has the DNA TGTGCCAGCAGCCTCCCTTCTAGCGGGACGCTCCTCACAGATACGCAGTATTTT. Protein product: CASSLPSSGTLLTDTQYF. The chain couples TRBV11-2 to TRBJ2-3; 9 nucleotides match TRBD2. There are 18 residues in the CDR3. Germline CDR1 SGHAT, CDR2 FQNNGV. V gave up 5 bases and J gave up 2 bases; unmatched junction bases: 14.

This clonotype was counted many times. V usage is TRBV10-2 and J usage is TRBJ2-3, with 12 bases fitting TRBD2. Unmatched junction bases numbered 4, after V lost 3 bases and J lost 6 bases. Germline CDR1 reads WSHSY; CDR2 reads SAAADI. The CDR3 has 15 amino acids. Here the CDR3 DNA reads TGCGCCAGCAGTGATGTGACTAGCGGGAGCGATACGCAGTATTTT. As protein: CASSDVTSGSDTQYF.

The sample holds many counts of this clonotype. This chain joins TRBV4-1 and TRBJ2-5; D may be TRBD2 (6 bases). Germline assignment: CDR1 MGHRA and CDR2 YSYEKL. V lost 1 base to trimming and J lost 1 base, with 13 bases between them. The CDR3 is 16 residues long. CDR3 nucleotides: TGCGCCAGCAGCCAAGCAGAGACGGGAGTCCAAGAGACCCAGTACTTC. Amino acid sequence: CASSQAETGVQETQYF.